Described below is a single T cell receptor beta chain sequence and its context. The data belong to a study of blood T cell repertoires in COVID-19. In the study overall: The United States, Italy and Spain were the sources of the acute and convalescent COVID-19 samples. Sources were T cells, B-cell-depleted T cells, or PBMCs; the material itself was cDNA or gDNA.

In the authors' workflow: Reference gene primer amplification yielded estimated nucleated cell counts. Here immunoSEQ multiplex PCR was the method, and the copy in TCRdb shows in-frame clones only, minus some. V and J calls plus clone size are reproduced from that table; the DNA served to infer D and trimming. The data contain some 110,000 clones, more than 80% of them singletons. The germline gives CDR1 SQVTM, CDR2 ANQGSEA. Trimming left V 2 bases short and J 9 bases short, with 17 bases between. There are 14 residues in the CDR3. V gene TRBV29-1 combines with J gene TRBJ2-1; D is possibly TRBD1 (5 bases). The sequence came from a man aged 35 to 55 with acute or convalescent COVID-19. Sequencing input: peripheral blood. This CDR3 reads CSVETHLGAGEQFF. The CDR3, as DNA: TGCAGCGTTGAAACCCATCTAGGGGCTGGTGAGCAGTTCTTC.